This T cell receptor (beta chain) appears in the sequencing data of a study of cytomegalovirus exposure and HLA in healthy donors. Study as a whole: A previous analysis identified approximately 120 million unique TCR beta sequences derived from about 180 million T cells. Early released data had around 88 million unique TCRs, all coming from HLA-typed donors.

As concerns this clone: What it binds is not known.

Primers included in the PCR were 60 Vbeta and 13 Jbeta primers. This table comes from immunoSEQ multiplex PCR, and its TCRdb copy is limited to in-frame clones, with some not included. The sample gives roughly 150,000 clones, 65% to 90% of which show up once; under 7.5% is in the top ten. Points from the study as a whole: A later analysis revealed that TCR association rates differed between HLA loci, peaking at DRB1 and bottoming out at HLA-C.

Unrecorded immune exposures were likely, despite nominal health at sampling. The V gene lost 3 bases and the J gene lost 5 bases, with 11 bases spanning the gap. The germline V gene encodes CDR1 SGHRS and CDR2 YFSETQ. This CDR3 is 14 amino acids long. The V gene is TRBV5-1, the J gene TRBJ1-4, with D perhaps matching TRBD1 (5 bases). This TCR came from a woman in her forties or fifties in good health and CMV-seropositive. Sequencing was done on a sample of PBMCs. This CDR3 reads CASSYDRDNEKLFF. The CDR3 nucleotides are TGCGCCAGCAGCTACGACAGAGACAATGAAAAACTGTTTTTT.